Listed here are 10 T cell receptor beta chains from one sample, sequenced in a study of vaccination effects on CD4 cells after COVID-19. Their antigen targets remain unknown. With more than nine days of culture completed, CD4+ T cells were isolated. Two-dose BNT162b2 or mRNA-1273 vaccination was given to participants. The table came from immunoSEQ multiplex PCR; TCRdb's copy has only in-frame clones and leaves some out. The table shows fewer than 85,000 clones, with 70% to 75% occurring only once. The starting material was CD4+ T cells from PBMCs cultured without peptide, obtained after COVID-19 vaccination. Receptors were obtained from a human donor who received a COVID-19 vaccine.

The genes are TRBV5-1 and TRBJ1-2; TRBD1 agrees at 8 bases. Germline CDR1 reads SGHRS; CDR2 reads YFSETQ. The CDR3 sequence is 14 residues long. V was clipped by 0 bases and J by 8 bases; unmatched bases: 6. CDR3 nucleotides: TGCGCCAGCAGCTTGGCCCGGGGACAGGAGGGCTACACCTTC. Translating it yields CASSLARGQEGYTF.

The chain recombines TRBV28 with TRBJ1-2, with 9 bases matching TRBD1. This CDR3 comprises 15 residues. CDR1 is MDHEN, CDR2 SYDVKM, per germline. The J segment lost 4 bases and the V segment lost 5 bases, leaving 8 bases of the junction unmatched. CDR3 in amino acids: CASSRDRDSVYGYTF. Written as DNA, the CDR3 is TGTGCCAGCAGTAGGGACAGGGATAGTGTCTATGGCTACACCTTC.

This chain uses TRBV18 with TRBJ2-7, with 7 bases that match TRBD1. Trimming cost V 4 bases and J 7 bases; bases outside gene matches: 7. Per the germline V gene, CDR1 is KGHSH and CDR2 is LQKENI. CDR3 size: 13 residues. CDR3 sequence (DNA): TGTGCCAGCTCACAGACAGGGTGGGTTGAGCAGTACGTC. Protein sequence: CASSQTGWVEQYV.

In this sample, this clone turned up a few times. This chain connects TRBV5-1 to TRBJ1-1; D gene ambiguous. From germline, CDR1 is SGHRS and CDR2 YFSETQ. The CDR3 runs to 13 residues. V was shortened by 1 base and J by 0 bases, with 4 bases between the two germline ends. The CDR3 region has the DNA TGCGCCAGCAGCTTGTCGGTGAACACTGAAGCTTTCTTT. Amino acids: CASSLSVNTEAFF.

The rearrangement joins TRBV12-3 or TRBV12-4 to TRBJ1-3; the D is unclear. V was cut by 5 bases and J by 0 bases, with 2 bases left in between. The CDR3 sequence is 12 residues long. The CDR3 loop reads CASSPSGNTIYF. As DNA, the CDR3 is TGTGCCAGCAGTCCCTCTGGAAACACCATATATTTT.

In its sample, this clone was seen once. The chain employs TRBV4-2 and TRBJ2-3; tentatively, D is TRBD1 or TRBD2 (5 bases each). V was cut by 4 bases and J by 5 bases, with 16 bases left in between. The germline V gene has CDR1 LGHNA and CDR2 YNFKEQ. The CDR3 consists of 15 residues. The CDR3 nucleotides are TGTGCCAGCAGCCTTGAAGGGACCTCGGGAGATACGCAGTATTTT. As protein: CASSLEGTSGDTQYF.

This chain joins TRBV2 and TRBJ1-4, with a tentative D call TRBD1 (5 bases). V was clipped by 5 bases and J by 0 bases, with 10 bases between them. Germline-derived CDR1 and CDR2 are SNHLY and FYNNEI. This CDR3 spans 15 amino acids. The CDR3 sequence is CASSRQGPTNEKLFF. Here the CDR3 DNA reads TGTGCCAGCAGTCGGCAGGGCCCAACTAATGAAAAACTGTTTTTT.

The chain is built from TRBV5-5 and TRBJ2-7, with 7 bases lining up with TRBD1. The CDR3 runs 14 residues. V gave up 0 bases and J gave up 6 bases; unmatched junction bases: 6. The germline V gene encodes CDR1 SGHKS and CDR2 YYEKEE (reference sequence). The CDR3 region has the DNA TGTGCCAGCAGCTTGGGACAGGGTCTAGTCGAGCAGTACGTC. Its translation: CASSLGQGLVEQYV.

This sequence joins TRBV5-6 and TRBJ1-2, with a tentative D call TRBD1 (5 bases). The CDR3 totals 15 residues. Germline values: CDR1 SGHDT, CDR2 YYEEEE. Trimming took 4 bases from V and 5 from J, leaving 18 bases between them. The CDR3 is CASSPLTALVYGYTF. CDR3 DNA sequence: TGTGCCAGCAGCCCACTGACAGCCTTAGTATATGGCTACACCTTC.

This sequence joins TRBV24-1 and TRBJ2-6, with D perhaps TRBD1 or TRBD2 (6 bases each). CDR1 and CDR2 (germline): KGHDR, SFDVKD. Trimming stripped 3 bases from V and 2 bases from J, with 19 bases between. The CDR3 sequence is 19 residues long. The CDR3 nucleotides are TGTGCCACCAGTGATACTCGTCCGGGGGCCCCTCCTGGGGCCAACGTCCTGACTTTC. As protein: CATSDTRPGAPPGANVLTF.